This TCR beta chain stems from a study of spatial heterogeneity in lung cancer. About the research overall: At a median of around two years after resection, follow-up PBMC samples were sequenced when available. Overall study results and limits: Whereas they appeared in blood less at follow-up, ubiquitous expanded tumor TCRs appeared there more at resection.

This clonotype was seen a handful of times. Its antigen is unidentified. Time point specified: blood at routine non-recurrence follow-up after resection. Whole RNA came from tumor, nontumor lung or frozen PBMC and was sequenced without being sorted. Deletions cut 5 bases from V and 3 bases from J, with 14 bases between. The CDR3 runs to 15 residues. CDR1 and CDR2 from the germline V gene are SGHAT and FQNNGV. TCRdb reprocessed the 5' RACE reads with MiXCR, giving one entry per CDR3 protein. In the table there are approximately 12,000 distinct CDR3 sequences, 10% of which are singletons. This rearrangement joins TRBV11-2 to TRBJ1-5; D remains unclear. The sample in question was PBMCs, obtained at follow-up. The clonotype comes from a female donor with early-stage non-small cell lung cancer. CDR3 in DNA: TGTGCCAGCAGCCCAGACTACGGGAACAATCAGCCCCAGCATTTT. Translating it yields CASSPDYGNNQPQHF.